Here is one TCR beta chain with its context. V lost 1 base, J lost 1 base, and 7 bases lay in between. Germline V lookup: CDR1 KGHSH, CDR2 LQKENI. The CDR3 consists of 14 residues. The data were obtained in a study of blood T cell repertoires in COVID-19. Study-level background: The analysed material was cDNA or gDNA that came from T cells, B-cell-depleted T cells, or PBMCs.

How the authors handled the data: For nucleated cells, counts were estimated from reference gene primer amplification. Clones were read by immunoSEQ multiplex PCR, and TCRdb kept only the in-frame ones, dropping some. For V, J and clone size, that table is used; D and trimming come from the DNA. The data hold about 90,000 clones, with approximately 80% observed a single time. The sequencing sample was made of peripheral blood. The receptor was isolated from a woman between 65 and 79 years old with acute or convalescent COVID-19. The gene calls are TRBV18 and TRBJ1-1, with D perhaps TRBD1 (5 bases). The DNA of the CDR3 is TGTGCCAGCTCACCACTAGACAGGAACACTGAAGCTTTCTTT. Protein product: CASSPLDRNTEAFF. Variable domain in full (rest from reference TRBV18 and TRBJ1-1): NAGVMQNPRHLVRRRGQEARLRCSPMKGHSHVYWYRQLPEEGLKFMVYLQKENIIDESGMPKERFSAEFPKEGPSILRIQQVVRGDSAAYFCASSPLDRNTEAFFGQGTRLTVV.